A single sample is the source of the 29 T cell receptor beta chains below, sequenced in a study of blood T cell repertoires in COVID-19. Only in-frame clones appear in the TCRdb table, and some are missing; sequencing was by immunoSEQ multiplex PCR. The sample shows hundreds of thousands of clones, around 89% of them seen only once. The sample consisted of PBMCs or T cells enriched from blood (not recorded which). The receptors stem from a man aged 25 to 45 who had recovered from COVID-19.

CDR3 residues: CASSVGGTEAFF. The CDR3 nucleotides read TGTGCCAGTAGTGTGGGGGGGACTGAAGCTTTCTTT. V is TRBV19 and J is TRBJ1-1, with D possibly TRBD1 on 5 matching bases. Between the trimmed V and J ends, which lost 5 bases and 5 bases, there was a span of 9 bases. This CDR3 has 12 residues. Germline CDR1 is LNHDA and CDR2 is SQIVND (reference sequence).

The rearrangement joins TRBV18 to TRBJ2-1; 10 positions match TRBD2. Germline assignment: CDR1 KGHSH and CDR2 LQKENI. There are 18 residues in the CDR3. With V trimmed by 2 bases and J by 4 bases, 11 bases remained unmatched. The CDR3 protein is CASSPWDIAGGAYNEQFF. CDR3 DNA sequence: TGTGCCAGCTCACCATGGGACATAGCGGGAGGAGCTTACAATGAGCAGTTCTTC.

This clone turned up a few times. The chain links TRBV4-1 to TRBJ2-7, with unresolved D. V was pared by 1 base and J by 3 bases, with 7 bases between. Germline values: CDR1 MGHRA, CDR2 YSYEKL. CDR3 length equals 13 residues. CDR3 in amino acids: CASSQGPVYEQYF. The CDR3 coding sequence is TGCGCCAGCAGCCAAGGGCCAGTCTACGAGCAGTACTTC.

The chain is built from TRBV18 and TRBJ1-5; possibly TRBD1 for D (5 bases). The germline gives CDR1 KGHSH, CDR2 LQKENI. CDR3 length: 15 amino acids. V dropped 6 bases and J dropped 0 bases, with 12 bases sitting between them. Here the CDR3 reads CASSQTVYSNQPQHF. For the CDR3, the DNA is TGTGCCAGCTCCCAGACAGTTTATAGCAATCAGCCCCAGCATTTT.

CDR3 in amino acids: CASSYPRGTNTGELFF. The CDR3 DNA is TGTGCCAGCAGTTACCCCAGGGGTACGAACACCGGGGAGCTGTTTTTT. The J gene is TRBJ2-2, the V gene TRBV6-5, with a weak D call TRBD1 (6 bases). Trimming shortened V by 2 bases and J by 0 bases, and 10 bases separated the two germline ends. The CDR3 runs to 16 residues. Germline lookup yields CDR1 MNHEY and CDR2 SVGAGI.

The V call is TRBV7-9, the J call TRBJ2-7; TRBD2 is a possible D gene (6 bases). Deletions cut 0 bases from V and 1 base from J, with 13 bases between. This CDR3 region has 16 residues. Germline V lookup: CDR1 SEHNR, CDR2 FQNEAQ (reference sequence). The CDR3 is CASSLAGGGASYEQYF. The DNA for the CDR3 is TGTGCCAGCAGCTTAGCGGGAGGCGGAGCTTCCTACGAGCAGTACTTC.

The chain links TRBV5-5 to TRBJ2-1, with 11 bases lining up with TRBD1. Trimming removed 4 bases from V and 3 bases from J; junction bases left unmatched: 3. CDR1 is SGHKS and CDR2 is YYEKEE in the germline V gene (reference sequence). The CDR3 has 15 residues. CDR3 coding DNA: TGTGCCAGCAGCCCCGGGACAGGGGGCTACAATGAGCAGTTCTTC. Translated, it gives CASSPGTGGYNEQFF.

This chain joins TRBV28 and TRBJ1-5, with D hard to call. CDR1 is MDHEN and CDR2 is SYDVKM in the germline V gene. Trimming removed 5 bases from V and 9 bases from J, with 17 bases in between. The CDR3 runs to 14 residues. The CDR3: CASSLDGFGVPQHF. The CDR3 nucleotides are TGTGCCAGCAGTCTCGACGGATTTGGAGTGCCCCAGCATTTT. The variable domain in full, completed from reference TRBV28 and TRBJ1-5, reads DVKVTQSSRYLVKRTGEKVFLECVQDMDHENMFWYRQDPGLGLRLIYFSYDVKMKEKGDIPEGYSVSREKKERFSLILESASTNQTSMYLCASSLDGFGVPQHFGDGTRLSIL.

The rearrangement links TRBV5-4 to TRBJ1-6; tentative D call: TRBD1 (6 bases). CDR1 is SGHNT and CDR2 is YYREEE in the germline V gene (reference sequence). The CDR3 runs to 17 residues. V gave up 0 bases and J gave up 4 bases, with 14 bases separating them. The CDR3 region has the DNA TGTGCCAGCAGCTTGGAACAGGGAATCACTTATAATTCACCCCTCCACTTT. This codes for CASSLEQGITYNSPLHF.

Worth noting for this clone: The germline gene is not matched at one end of the junction; a read error may be the cause. This sequence joins TRBV5-4 and TRBJ2-3; D is ambiguous. The CDR3 consists of 12 residues. Germline assignment: CDR1 SGHNT and CDR2 YYREEE (reference sequence). The CDR3 nucleotides are TGTGCCAGCAGCTTGGTCGCGGATATTCAAGTTTTT. Its translation: CASSLVADIQVF.

The gene calls are TRBV7-2 and TRBJ1-5, with D perhaps matching TRBD1 (5 bases). The CDR3 extends over 15 amino acids. V was clipped by 5 bases and J by 0 bases, with 11 bases between them. The V gene's germline CDR1 is SGHTA and CDR2 FQGNSA. The CDR3 DNA follows: TGTGCCAGCAGCAAAGACAGCTATAGCAATCAGCCCCAGCATTTT. It yields the protein CASSKDSYSNQPQHF.

V and J are TRBV18 and TRBJ1-2, with 7 nucleotides matching TRBD1. This CDR3 contains 16 residues. Germline CDR1 reads KGHSH; CDR2 reads LQKENI. The trim removed 0 bases at V and 3 bases at J, leaving 7 bases unmatched. This CDR3 reads CASSPPYKGQHYGYTF. The CDR3 nucleotides are TGTGCCAGCTCACCACCGTACAAGGGACAGCACTATGGCTACACCTTC.

The chain has TRBV3-1 (or the pseudogene TRBV3-2) and TRBJ1-2, with TRBD1 identical over 8 bases. The germline V gene has CDR1 LGHDT and CDR2 YNNKEL (reference sequence). The junction had 7 bases not matched to a gene; V was cut back by 4 bases and J by 3 bases. This CDR3 contains 15 residues. The CDR3 is CASSLGQGVHYGYTF. The CDR3 DNA is TGTGCCAGCAGCCTAGGACAGGGAGTTCACTATGGCTACACCTTC.

This chain uses TRBV6-5 with TRBJ2-7; D is possibly TRBD1 (6 bases). Trimming left V 2 bases short and J 2 bases short, with 7 bases between. This CDR3 is 13 amino acids long. CDR1 and CDR2 (germline): MNHEY, SVGAGI. CDR3 amino acids: CASSYAGAYEQYF. In DNA form, the CDR3 reads TGTGCCAGCAGTTACGCAGGGGCCTACGAGCAGTACTTC.

The chain couples TRBV3-1 (or the pseudogene TRBV3-2) to TRBJ2-5; the match to TRBD2 covers 10 bases. Germline CDR1 LGHDT, CDR2 YNNKEL (reference sequence). The CDR3 spans 16 residues. J lost 3 bases, V lost 3 bases, and 7 bases had no gene match. CDR3 region: CASSHDGTSDEETQYF. The CDR3 bases are TGTGCCAGCAGCCACGACGGGACTAGCGACGAAGAGACCCAGTACTTC.

This chain links TRBV29-1 with TRBJ2-1; possible D gene TRBD1, 6 bases. V was trimmed by 7 bases and J by 7 bases, leaving 8 bases between them. There are 10 residues in the CDR3. The V gene's germline CDR1 is SQVTM and CDR2 ANQGSEA. The CDR3 reads CSGTVNEQFF. For the CDR3, the DNA is TGCAGCGGGACAGTGAATGAGCAGTTCTTC.

The chain carries TRBV19 and TRBJ1-2; 7 nucleotides match TRBD1. After removal of 10 bases from V and 4 bases from J, the junction contained 6 bases not matched to a gene. The germline CDR1 and CDR2 sequences are LNHDA and SQIVND (reference sequence). This CDR3 has 12 residues. The chain's CDR3 is CATRDSLYGYTF. CDR3 DNA: TGTGCCACAAGGGACAGCCTCTATGGCTACACCTTC.

The chain has TRBV11-2 and TRBJ2-5; 10 bases match TRBD2. V trimming: 5 bases; J trimming: 0 bases; junction bases outside the gene matches: 6. Germline CDR1 reads SGHAT; CDR2 reads FQNNGV. CDR3 length equals 16 residues. The CDR3 here is CASSGTSATYQETQYF. The CDR3 coding sequence is TGTGCCAGCAGCGGGACTAGCGCGACGTACCAAGAGACCCAGTACTTC.

V is TRBV13 and J is TRBJ2-7; 12 bases match TRBD2. CDR3 length: 18 amino acids. Losses at the gene ends were 0 bases for V and 3 bases for J; bases not matched to a gene: 9. Per germline, CDR1 PRHDT and CDR2 FYEKMQ (reference sequence). The CDR3 protein is CASSLGLAGGRPHYEQYF. The CDR3 coding sequence is TGTGCCAGCAGCTTAGGACTAGCGGGAGGTCGACCCCACTACGAGCAGTACTTC.

This rearrangement joins TRBV27 to TRBJ1-2, with TRBD1 identical over 11 bases. The CDR3 covers 18 residues. V was clipped by 6 bases and J by 6 bases; unmatched bases: 18. Per germline, CDR1 MNHEY and CDR2 SMNVEV (reference sequence). In DNA form, the CDR3 reads TGTGCCAGCAGCCCCCGAAGGACAGGGGGCTTAACATCGGATGGCTACACCTTC. Translating it yields CASSPRRTGGLTSDGYTF.

This clone was detected once. The J gene is TRBJ1-1, the V gene TRBV10-2, with TRBD1 matching over 9 bases. Germline values: CDR1 WSHSY, CDR2 SAAADI. The V gene end was trimmed by 9 bases and the J gene end by 5 bases; junction bases not matched to a gene: 7. The CDR3 is 13 residues long. The CDR3 DNA sequence: TGCGCCAGTCAACAGGACAGGGGAACTGAAGCTTTCTTT. Translation: CASQQDRGTEAFF.

The chain joins TRBV30 to TRBJ1-5; 10 nucleotides match TRBD1. Trimming took 2 bases from V and 7 from J; bases not matched to a gene: 5. The CDR3 extends over 14 amino acids. The germline CDR1 and CDR2 sequences are GTSNPN and SVGIG (reference sequence). The CDR3 is CAWSTGQGYQPQHF. DNA of the CDR3: TGTGCCTGGAGTACGGGACAGGGGTACCAGCCCCAGCATTTT.

The V gene is TRBV24-1, the J gene TRBJ2-2; D perhaps matches TRBD1 (6 bases). CDR3 length equals 14 residues. Germline CDR1 is KGHDR and CDR2 is SFDVKD. Trimming cost V 5 bases and J 4 bases, with 10 bases left between them. The CDR3 bases are TGTGCCACCAGTGGTTCAGGGGCCACCGGGGAGCTGTTTTTT. It yields the protein CATSGSGATGELFF.

The rearrangement joins TRBV6-1 to TRBJ2-5, with a tentative D call TRBD2 (6 bases). Trimming stripped 3 bases from V and 2 bases from J, with 16 bases between. This CDR3 contains 16 residues. The germline V gene has CDR1 MNHNS and CDR2 SASEGT. The CDR3 reads CASSDGVAADQETQYF. The CDR3 DNA sequence: TGTGCCAGCAGTGATGGTGTAGCGGCCGATCAAGAGACCCAGTACTTC.

The table lists this clone with a count of one. This chain uses TRBV19 with TRBJ1-3, with 8 positions matching TRBD1. V was clipped by 4 bases and J by 0 bases; unmatched bases: 5. Germline V gene lookup returns CDR1 LNHDA and CDR2 SQIVND (reference sequence). This CDR3 is built from 16 residues. The CDR3 bases are TGTGCCAGTAGTACGACAGGGGTGAACTCTGGAAACACCATATATTTT. This sequence encodes CASSTTGVNSGNTIYF.

This chain links TRBV10-3 with TRBJ2-1; no clear D. CDR1 ENHRY and CDR2 SYGVKD come from the germline V gene. CDR3 length: 16 residues. Deletions cut 1 base from V and 8 bases from J, with 18 bases between. CDR3 nucleotide sequence: TGTGCCATCAGTGAGTACCACCCAGAGGCCCCCCATGAGCAGTTCTTC. Amino acids: CAISEYHPEAPHEQFF.

This chain connects TRBV29-1 to TRBJ1-1; maybe TRBD1 (6 bases). Trimming left V 7 bases short and J 0 bases short, with 15 bases between. From germline, CDR1 is SQVTM and CDR2 ANQGSEA. This CDR3 has 14 residues. CDR3 sequence: CSATSGVLNTEAFF. CDR3 nucleotide sequence: TGCAGCGCAACATCAGGGGTTCTGAACACTGAAGCTTTCTTT.

The chain links TRBV7-9 to TRBJ1-6, with 7 bases matching TRBD1. The germline gives CDR1 SEHNR, CDR2 FQNEAQ (reference sequence). V lost 6 bases to trimming and J lost 10 bases; unmatched junction nucleotides: 9. This CDR3 region has 14 residues. The CDR3 loop is CASRTTGEGSPLHF. The CDR3 DNA reads as TGTGCCAGCAGAACTACAGGGGAAGGGTCACCCCTCCACTTT. The variable domain in full, with the rest retrieved from reference TRBV7-9 and TRBJ1-6, is DTGVSQNPRHKITKRGQNVTFRCDPISEHNRLYWYRQTLGQGPEFLTYFQNEAQLEKSRLLSDRFSAERPKGSFSTLEIQRTEQGDSAMYLCASRTTGEGSPLHFGNGTRLTVT.

This sequence joins TRBV14 and TRBJ1-6; 10 bases line up with TRBD1. The CDR3 extends over 14 amino acids. V shed 4 bases and J 9 bases; nucleotides not matched to a gene: 3. The germline V gene encodes CDR1 SGHDN and CDR2 FVKESK. CDR3 sequence reads: CASSLGQGGSPLHF. CDR3 DNA: TGTGCCAGCAGCCTCGGACAGGGGGGTTCACCCCTCCACTTT.